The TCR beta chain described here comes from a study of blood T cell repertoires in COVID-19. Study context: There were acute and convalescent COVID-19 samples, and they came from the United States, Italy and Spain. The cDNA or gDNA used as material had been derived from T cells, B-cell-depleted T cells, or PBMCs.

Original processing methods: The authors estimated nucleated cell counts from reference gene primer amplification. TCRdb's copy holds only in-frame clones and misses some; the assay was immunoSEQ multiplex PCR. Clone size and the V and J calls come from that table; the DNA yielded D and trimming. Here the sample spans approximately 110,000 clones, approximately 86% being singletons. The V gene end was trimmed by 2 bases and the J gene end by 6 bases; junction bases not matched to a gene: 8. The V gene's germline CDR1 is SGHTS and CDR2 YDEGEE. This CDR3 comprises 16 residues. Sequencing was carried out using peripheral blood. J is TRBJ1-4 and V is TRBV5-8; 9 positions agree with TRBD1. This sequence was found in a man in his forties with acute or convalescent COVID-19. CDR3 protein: CASSFRGTGLDEKLFF. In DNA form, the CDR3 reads TGTGCCAGCAGCTTCCGGGGGACAGGGTTAGATGAAAAACTGTTTTTT.